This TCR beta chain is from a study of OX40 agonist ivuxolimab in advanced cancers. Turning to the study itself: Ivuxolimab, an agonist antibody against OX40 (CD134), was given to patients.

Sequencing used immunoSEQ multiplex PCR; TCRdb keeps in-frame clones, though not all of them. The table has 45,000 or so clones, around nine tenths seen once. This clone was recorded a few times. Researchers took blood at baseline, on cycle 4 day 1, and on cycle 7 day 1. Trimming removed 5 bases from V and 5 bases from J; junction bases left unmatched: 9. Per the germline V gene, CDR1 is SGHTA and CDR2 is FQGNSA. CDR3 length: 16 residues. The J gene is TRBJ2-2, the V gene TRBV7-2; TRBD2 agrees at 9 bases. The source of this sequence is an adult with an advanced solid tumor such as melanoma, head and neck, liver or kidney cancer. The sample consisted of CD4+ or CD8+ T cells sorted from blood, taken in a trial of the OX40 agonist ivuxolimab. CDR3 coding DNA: TGTGCCAGCAGCACCCCAGCGGGAGGTTGGACCGGGGAGCTGTTTTTT. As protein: CASSTPAGGWTGELFF.